This is a list of T cell receptor beta chains from one sample in a study of cytomegalovirus exposure and HLA in healthy donors. Assay: immunoSEQ multiplex PCR; the TCRdb copy retains only in-frame clones and omits some. This table holds some 130,000 clones, more than 70% found once. The material sequenced was PBMCs. The receptors shown here come from a male donor in good health and CMV-seropositive. Both conserved end residues are part of each CDR3. The D gene is left open where the match is weak. Size is stated for part of the rows, as once, few or many counts, or as a class when the clone is expanded.

j_call,clone_size,v_call,d_call,cdr3_nt,cdr3_aa
TRBJ1-5,NA,TRBV11-2,NA,TGTGCCAGCAGCCCTTACAGGAATCAGCCCCAGCATTTT,CASSPYRNQPQHF
TRBJ2-7,NA,TRBV5-6,NA,TGTGCCAGCAGCGATAGCTACGAGCAGTACTTC,CASSDSYEQYF
TRBJ2-1,few,TRBV10-3,TRBD2,TGTGCCATCACTAGCGGGGGAGACTACAATGAGCAGTTCTTC,CAITSGGDYNEQFF
TRBJ1-4,NA,TRBV12-5,TRBD1,TGTGCTAGTGGTTTGACGAAGACAGGGGGCAGTGAAAAACTGTTTTTT,CASGLTKTGGSEKLFF
TRBJ2-5,few,TRBV19,TRBD2,TGTGCCAGTACCCCCAGCGGGAGGTCCATGGAGACCCAGTACTTC,CASTPSGRSMETQYF
TRBJ2-3,NA,TRBV5-4,TRBD2,TGTGCCAGCAGCTCGACGGGACTAGCGGGAGATACGCAGTATTTT,CASSSTGLAGDTQYF
TRBJ2-1,NA,TRBV7-2,TRBD2,TGTGCCAGCAGCTCGGGGCTAGCGGGCTCCTACAATGAGCAGTTCTTC,CASSSGLAGSYNEQFF
TRBJ1-1,NA,TRBV28,TRBD1,TGTGCCAGCACCTCAAACCGGGACAGCAACACTGAAGCTTTCTTT,CASTSNRDSNTEAFF
TRBJ1-5,NA,TRBV4-1,TRBD1,TGCGCCAGCAGCTTACGAGGACAGGGCCCAGACCAGCCCCAGCATTTT,CASSLRGQGPDQPQHF
TRBJ1-6,NA,TRBV9,TRBD1,TGTGCCAGCAGCGTAGGGGGACAGGGTTTGAGACCCCTCCACTTT,CASSVGGQGLRPLHF
TRBJ1-1,NA,TRBV2,TRBD1,TGTGCCAGCAGTGGACAGGGGGCGGACACTGAAGCTTTCTTT,CASSGQGADTEAFF
TRBJ1-1,many,TRBV28,TRBD1,TGTGCCAGCAGCCGACTAAAAGGACAGGAACTCACTGAAGCTTTCTTT,CASSRLKGQELTEAFF
TRBJ1-4,NA,TRBV12-5,NA,TGTGCTAGTGGTCTTAATGAAAAACTGTTTTTT,CASGLNEKLFF
TRBJ1-3,once,TRBV2,NA,TGTGCCAGCAGTGAACTGGGCCAACCTGGAAACACCATATATTTT,CASSELGQPGNTIYF
TRBJ2-1,few,TRBV7-9,TRBD1,TGTGCCAGCAGCTTACCCTTGGGACAGACCAATGAGCAGTTCTTC,CASSLPLGQTNEQFF
TRBJ2-2,NA,TRBV30,TRBD2,TGTGCCTGGAGTTACTTCGTGACTAGCGGGGCGGAGCTGTTTTTT,CAWSYFVTSGAELFF
TRBJ2-5,NA,TRBV13,TRBD1,TGTGCCAGCAGCTCATCAGACAGGGGAGGAGAGACCCAGTACTTC,CASSSSDRGGETQYF
TRBJ2-5,NA,TRBV25-1,TRBD1,TGTGCCAGCAGCAAGACAGGGGGGAAAGGTAGCCAAGAGACCCAGTACTTC,CASSKTGGKGSQETQYF
TRBJ1-2,NA,TRBV10-2,TRBD1,TGCGCCAGCAGTGAGTCGACAGGGAAGGATGGCTACACCTTC,CASSESTGKDGYTF
TRBJ2-1,NA,TRBV10-3,TRBD2,TGTGCCATCAGTGATTCAAGGCGGGGGGAGTCCTACAATGAGCAGTTCTTC,CAISDSRRGESYNEQFF
TRBJ1-2,NA,TRBV30,TRBD1,TGTGCCTGGACTCTACAGGGGACTAGCACCTTC,CAWTLQGTSTF
TRBJ2-3,few,TRBV6-6,TRBD1,TGTGCCAGCAGGTCAGGGGGACGGGATACGCAGTATTTT,CASRSGGRDTQYF
TRBJ1-2,NA,TRBV6-4,TRBD1,TGTGCCAGCAGTCCCGAACAGGGGGTTCTTCCGGGCTACACCTTC,CASSPEQGVLPGYTF
TRBJ1-2,few,TRBV7-3,TRBD1,TGTGCCACTAAGGGGGCAGGGATCGTCACCTTC,CATKGAGIVTF
TRBJ2-2,once,TRBV4-2,NA,TGTGCCAGCAGCCAAGGGGTGCGGGTTAGGGCCGGGGAGCTGTTTTTT,CASSQGVRVRAGELFF
TRBJ2-7,once,TRBV5-1,TRBD1,TGCGCCAGCAGCGACGGACAGGGGGCAAGTAACGAGCAGTACTTC,CASSDGQGASNEQYF
TRBJ2-4,NA,TRBV13,NA,TGTGCCAGCGCACCCAGGGGATCCAAAAACATTCAGTACTTC,CASAPRGSKNIQYF
TRBJ1-1,NA,TRBV19,TRBD1,TGTGCCAGTAAGGCAGGGGGCGGCATCACTGAAGCTTTCTTT,CASKAGGGITEAFF
TRBJ1-5,few,TRBV28,NA,TGTGCCAGCAGTTTGACACCTTATCAGCCCCAGCATTTT,CASSLTPYQPQHF
TRBJ1-5,NA,TRBV2,NA,TGTGCCAGCAGTGTGTGGGGCCGCAATCAGCCCCAGCATTTT,CASSVWGRNQPQHF
TRBJ1-4,once,TRBV6-5,NA,TGTGCCAGCGCGCAGGGTGGGGCAACTAATGAAAAACTGTTTTTT,CASAQGGATNEKLFF
TRBJ2-5,few,TRBV27,TRBD2,TGTGCCAGCAGTTTGGGGGCGACTAGCGGGAGTACGGAGACCCAGTACTTC,CASSLGATSGSTETQYF
TRBJ1-5,NA,TRBV5-4,TRBD1,TGTGCCAGCAGCTTGGGACAGGGAACTAATCAGCCCCAGCATTTT,CASSLGQGTNQPQHF
TRBJ2-5,once,TRBV5-1,NA,TGCGCCAGCAGCCCCAACCCCCAGGATGAGACCCAGTACTTC,CASSPNPQDETQYF
TRBJ2-7,few,TRBV13,TRBD2,TGTGCCAGCAGCCAGGCAGATGTAGCGGGAGTCTACGAGCAGTACTTC,CASSQADVAGVYEQYF
TRBJ2-7,few,TRBV29-1,TRBD1,TGCAGCGTTGAAAACCGACAGGGACACATACCCTACGAGCAGTACTTC,CSVENRQGHIPYEQYF
TRBJ1-2,NA,TRBV5-8,NA,TGTGCCAGCAGCTTGGGGCAGGGGCACTATGGCTACACCTTC,CASSLGQGHYGYTF
TRBJ1-1,few,TRBV15,NA,TGTGCCACCAGCAGAAACAGGATGGGCACTGAAGCTTTCTTT,CATSRNRMGTEAFF
TRBJ2-7,NA,TRBV14,TRBD1,TGTGCCAGCAGCCTCCGGACAGGGACCTACGAGCAGTACTTC,CASSLRTGTYEQYF
TRBJ2-3,NA,TRBV6-5,TRBD2,TGTGCCAGCAGTTACTGGTCCGGGGGGGCGACAGATACGCAGTATTTT,CASSYWSGGATDTQYF
TRBJ1-5,NA,TRBV28,NA,TGTGCCAGCAACAGACCCCCACGTAATCAGCCCCAGCATTTT,CASNRPPRNQPQHF
TRBJ2-2,NA,TRBV5-4,NA,TGTGCCAGCAGCTTGGCGGCCGGGGAGCTGTTTTTT,CASSLAAGELFF
TRBJ2-7,NA,TRBV4-2,NA,TGTGCCAGCAGCCAAGATCGGTACGAGCAGTACTTC,CASSQDRYEQYF
TRBJ2-7,once,TRBV19,NA,TGTGCCAGTAGTCCTACCGTGACTAACTCCTACGAGCAGTACTTC,CASSPTVTNSYEQYF
TRBJ1-4,NA,TRBV6-1,NA,TGTGCCAGCAGTGCGGACACTGCAACTAATGAAAAACTGTTTTTT,CASSADTATNEKLFF
TRBJ2-3,NA,TRBV9,TRBD2,TGTGCCAGCAGCGTAGGAGCCCCGGCGGGAGGTGCCGGTCATACGCAGTATTTT,CASSVGAPAGGAGHTQYF
TRBJ1-1,NA,TRBV2,TRBD1,TGTGCCAGCGGCACCGGGACAGCTAACACTGAAGCTTTCTTT,CASGTGTANTEAFF
TRBJ2-7,once,TRBV5-5,TRBD2,TGTGCCAGCAGCTTGTCACTAGCGGGGGTTAGCTCCTACGAGCAGTACTTC,CASSLSLAGVSSYEQYF
TRBJ1-1,once,TRBV7-9,NA,TGTGCCAGCAGCTTAGAGGGAGGGGGCACTGAAGCTTTCTTT,CASSLEGGGTEAFF
TRBJ1-5,NA,TRBV25-1,NA,TGTGCCAGCAGTGAAAATAGGGAGGGGAGCAATCAGCCCCAGCATTTT,CASSENREGSNQPQHF
TRBJ2-5,NA,TRBV10-3,TRBD2,TGTGCCATCAGTGCGAAACTAGCGCCACCGGGGGAGACCCAGTACTTC,CAISAKLAPPGETQYF
TRBJ2-7,once,TRBV6-1,TRBD2,TGTGCCATCGCTACTAGCGGGAGAATGGAGCAGTACTTC,CAIATSGRMEQYF
TRBJ1-2,NA,TRBV29-1,TRBD1,TGCAGCGTCGCCGGACAGGGGGCCGTATCATATGGCTACACCTTC,CSVAGQGAVSYGYTF